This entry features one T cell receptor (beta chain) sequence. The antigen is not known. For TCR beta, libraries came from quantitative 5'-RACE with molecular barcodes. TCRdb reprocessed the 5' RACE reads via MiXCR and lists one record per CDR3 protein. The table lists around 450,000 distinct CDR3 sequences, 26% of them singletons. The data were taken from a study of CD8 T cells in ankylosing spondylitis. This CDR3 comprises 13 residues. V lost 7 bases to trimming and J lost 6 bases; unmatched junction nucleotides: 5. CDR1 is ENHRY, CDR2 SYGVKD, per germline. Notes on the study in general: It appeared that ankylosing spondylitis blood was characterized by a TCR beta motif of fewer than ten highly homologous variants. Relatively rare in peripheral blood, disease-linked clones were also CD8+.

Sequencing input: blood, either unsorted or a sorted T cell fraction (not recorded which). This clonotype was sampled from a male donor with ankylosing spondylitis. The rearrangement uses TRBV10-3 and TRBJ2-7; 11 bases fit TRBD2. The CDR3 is CAITTSGKVEQYF. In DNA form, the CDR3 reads TGTGCCATCACGACTAGCGGGAAAGTCGAGCAGTACTTC.